This entry describes one T cell receptor beta chain. Its antigen has not been determined. No much larger clone exists at a distance of one base, and base qualities are not known. The cohort comprised some 700 healthy bone marrow donors. At the time of sampling, all cohort members were nominally healthy, though unrecorded immune exposures were likely present. The donor tested CMV seronegative, placing the donor among the 352 seronegative members of the cohort. Every donor gave a peripheral blood sample, and the peripheral blood mononuclear cells from that sample were used for TCR beta sequencing. Genomic DNA was extracted from the blood cell samples with the Qiagen DNeasy Blood Extraction Kit. V is shortened by 5 bases, J by 9 bases, and the region joining them spans 14 bases. From cysteine to phenylalanine, the CDR3 is 13 amino acids long. CDR3 DNA is the only sequence kept; it has 39 bases, read in frame from the first base. The germline V gene (reference sequence) sets CDR1 to LNHDA and CDR2 to SQIVND.

This record comes from a study of cytomegalovirus exposure and HLA in healthy donors (dated by TCRdb to about 2017). For the study in its entirety: In an earlier analysis of some 610 of the donors, approximately 300 Gb of sequence data and some 120 million unique TCR beta sequences from 150 million to 200 million T cells were reported. In an earlier analysis of roughly 600 of the donors, high-throughput TCR beta sequencing was used to judge whether each TCR beta V gene segment behaved as functional or pseudogenic. Typing coverage differed by locus: A, B, C, DRB1 and DQB1 were typed in about 620-630 donors, DQA1 in about 550, DPA1 in around 580, and DPB1 in 472. The aim of the study was to test whether cataloging public T cell receptors could identify signatures of past pathogen exposure. High-throughput TCR immunosequencing, statistical association of individual TCRs with disease status, and machine learning were combined to predict cytomegalovirus infection status. The T cell repertoires of some 700 subjects were profiled by immunosequencing and related to cytomegalovirus serostatus. HLA typing covered class I and class II loci at four-digit resolution. Several DR-DQ haplotypes were handled as single units for association and clustering because linkage in the cohort was strong. In a later genetic analysis, genome-wide SNP genotypes for about three fifths of the roughly 670 donors were used, and that subset was treated as a discovery cohort. Among roughly 400 genotyped donors of the cohort, an average of approximately 240,000 unique TCR beta nucleotide sequences was sequenced per donor, of which 15% to 20% were non-productive. To study patterns of TCR occurrence, a later analysis re-analyzed previously published TCR beta repertoires from 666 donors and added high-resolution HLA genotyping. Rather than drawing on any new phenotypic data, the later analysis identified candidate immune exposures from TCR beta sequences and the way those sequences occurred across donors. Every discovery cohort repertoire had been produced on one sequencing platform. A separate validation cohort of roughly 110 different subjects was used in addition to the roughly 620-subject first cohort. Of the roughly 400 genotyped donors, 70% to 90% were placed in the genetic ancestry cluster associated with self-reported Caucasian donors. Donor age, sex, ethnicity and CMV serostatus were compiled together with the repertoire data. An early release that covered fewer than 800 HLA-typed donors contained 250 to 350 gigabases of sequencing data and around 85 million unique TCR sequences.

Study-level results and caveats: A further reported finding was that TCR beta sequences accurately predicted the HLA-A and HLA-B alleles for most subjects in the first cohort. Because the 87-base-pair reads could not distinguish some IMGT-functional V segments, including TRBV6-2 and TRBV6-3, those segments were excluded. In a later analysis, several top co-occurrence clusters were reported to appear linked to parvovirus B19, influenza, CMV and Epstein-Barr virus. Because counts were too low, roughly 18 rarely observed V segments, including chromosome 9 orphons, were left out of the earlier analysis of roughly 600 of the donors. According to the authors, the approach could potentially be generalized to other disease states and immunological phenotypes. At a false discovery rate of 0.05, a later analysis linked some 18,000 TCR beta sequences to specific HLA alleles. In a later analysis, HLA-associated TCR beta chains showed more clonal expansion and lower generation probabilities than non-associated chains that were equally common. Most TCR sequences were seen in very few donors, while some public TCRs were found in many individuals. In a later analysis, TCR association rates were found to vary across HLA loci, with the most associated TCRs seen for DRB1 alleles and the fewest for HLA-C alleles. In the study, about 150 TCR beta chains were listed as associated with cytomegalovirus. Because HLA typing was unavailable for some donors at each locus, only the typed subset was used in association tests. Most CMV-associated TCR beta chains appeared to be HLA-restricted in a later analysis, and the HLA associations seemed to be driven largely by CMV exposure. When HLA alleles, especially DR and DQ, strongly co-occurred, TCR associations were difficult to assign to individual alleles. Compared with the roughly 700-donor mean, donors in an Asian-associated ancestry cluster had fewer N-insertions in productive TCRs, according to a later genetic analysis. A cluster of highly shared sequence variants was judged likely to be a technical artifact of the sequencing pipeline. The classifier was reported to diagnose cytomegalovirus status with high specificity and sensitivity in both the original cohort and the validation cohort. In this cohort, only TCR beta chains were sequenced, and detectable features were limited by the absence of alpha or paired-chain data. Sequencing depth was assumed to be roughly uniform across donors in the presence/absence analyses, though that assumption may not hold. In vitro tests confirmed that three of the cytomegalovirus-associated TCR beta chains recognize cytomegalovirus antigens. In an earlier analysis of about 550 of the donors, most TCR beta V segments were observed in productive rearrangements about 90% or about 30% of the time, broadly matching IMGT annotations. The only immune exposure information available for the cohort was CMV serostatus. Correlated functional status among segregating V segments might reflect linkage disequilibrium, but an unknown experimental factor could not be ruled out. In a later genetic analysis, a missense DCLRE1C variant was associated with V-gene and J-gene trimming of TCR beta chains, and the association was replicated in an independent cohort.

Library generation was performed with the immunoSEQ multiplex PCR assay. A mixture of 60 forward primers for TCR Vbeta segments and 13 reverse primers for TCR Jbeta segments was used in the multiplex PCR. The CDR3 region of rearranged TCR beta genes was amplified from genomic DNA with a multiplex PCR assay. The Illumina HiSeq System was used to sequence the amplified TCR beta libraries as 87-base-pair reads. As for how the authors treated the data: Across the 600 to 700 repertoires, a later analysis counted 60 million to 90 million unique TCR beta chains, some 11 million of which were shared by at least two donors. A nearest-neighbor algorithm error-corrected the raw reads and collapsed the reads into unique sequences, merging closely related sequences to remove PCR and sequencing errors. CDR3 sequences were aligned to IMGT reference sequences to assign V, D and J gene segments. Each retained sequence needed at least a six-nucleotide match to both a V gene segment and a J gene segment. Rearrangements were classified as productive when the CDR3 lacked stop codons and remained in frame with V and J, and all other rearrangements were classified as non-productive. CDR3 was defined according to IMGT convention as the region running from the second conserved V-encoded cysteine to the conserved J-encoded phenylalanine. Sequences without an unambiguous match to a single V gene segment were excluded from the earlier analysis of almost 600 of the donors. In an earlier analysis of almost 600 of the donors, a V segment was called functional when productive rearrangements were above 56.7%, and segregating when the standard deviation between donors exceeded 5%. To diagnose cytomegalovirus status from the catalog of TCR beta chain sequences, a statistical classification framework was built. In a later analysis, V and J genes were assigned by comparing TCR nucleotide sequences against IMGT/GENE-DB human TR gene sequences. In a later analysis, CDR3 sequences and most-parsimonious VDJ recombination scenarios were assigned using the TCRdist pipeline. In a later analysis, every TCR beta chain was defined by the combination of its CDR3 amino acid sequence and its V-gene family, and reads without a unique V-gene family were dropped. A later analysis removed roughly 590 highly shared, low-generation-probability nucleotide sequences to deal with suspected cross-contamination and a sequencing artifact. In a later analysis, a clonal expansion index was calculated for each public chain from normalized within-repertoire ranks of inferred template counts. Generation probabilities in a later analysis came from a VDJ recombination model fitted to out-of-frame rearrangements, and those results were checked against IGoR. In a later analysis, TCR-TCR, TCR-HLA and TCR-CMV co-occurrence was scored with hypergeometric tests, and a repertoire-size bias correction was applied to TCR pairs. False discovery rates were estimated in a later analysis by permuting HLA or CMV assignments 20 times. In a later analysis, co-occurring TCRs were grouped using DBSCAN, with TCRdist sequence similarity added in when clustering inside HLA-allele-positive subsets. Co-occurrence clustering excluded repertoires with fewer than 30,000 or more than 120,000 public chains, plus five with anomalous nucleotide sharing. TCRdb stores this immuneACCESS table with in-frame sequences only. Part of the clones is absent; in the studies checked, under half of the shortfall reflects unresolved V genes, and no reason is known for the rest. That table furnishes V, J and clone size, whereas the DNA furnished D and trimming. This sample comprises 150,000 to 200,000 clones, 76% of them detected only once. 0.75% to 0.8% of the sample is in the top ten clones.

This clonotype originated in a female donor in good health and CMV-seronegative. The sequenced material came from PBMCs. The chain employs TRBV19 and TRBJ2-1, with TRBD2 perhaps the D gene, on 6 matching bases. The nucleotide sequence reads as follows: TGTGCCAGTAGTCCCCGGGACTTCGGTGAGCAGTTCTTC. This sequence encodes CASSPRDFGEQFF.